The 14 T cell receptor beta chains given below trace back to one sample, sequenced in a study of blood T cell repertoires in COVID-19. Produced via immunoSEQ multiplex PCR; TCRdb's table is partial and in-frame only. The data hold about 170,000 clones, with 80% to 85% observed a single time. The sample comprised peripheral blood. The receptors were sampled from a human donor with acute or convalescent COVID-19. The donor label of this sample is uncertain.

The gene calls are TRBV28 and TRBJ2-1; 9 nucleotides line up with TRBD1. The germline gives CDR1 MDHEN, CDR2 SYDVKM. V was clipped by 4 bases and J by 4 bases; unmatched bases: 8. This CDR3 region has 16 residues. CDR3 sequence reads: CASSSPGTGFYNEQFF. The CDR3 DNA follows: TGTGCCAGCAGTTCACCCGGGACAGGGTTTTACAATGAGCAGTTCTTC.

CDR3 in DNA: TGTGCCAGCAGACAGGGAGACTATGGCTACACCTTC. Encoded protein: CASRQGDYGYTF. The V gene is TRBV19, the J gene TRBJ1-2; 7 nucleotides match TRBD1. Germline loops: CDR1 LNHDA, CDR2 SQIVND (reference sequence). V was pared by 9 bases and J by 3 bases, with 4 bases of the junction left unmatched. The CDR3 runs 12 residues.

The CDR3 here is CASSPVDSYEQYF. The DNA for the CDR3 is TGTGCCAGCTCACCAGTAGATTCCTACGAGCAGTACTTC. This rearrangement joins TRBV18 to TRBJ2-7; D gene uncertain. V lost 2 bases and J lost 1, with 6 bases in between. The CDR3 totals 13 residues. In germline, CDR1 is KGHSH, CDR2 LQKENI.

The CDR3 is CASRGRTGNQPQHF. The CDR3 DNA reads TGTGCCAGCAGGGGGAGGACAGGGAATCAGCCCCAGCATTTT. The chain joins TRBV2 to TRBJ1-5, with 8 bases aligning to TRBD1. V lost 6 bases, J lost 4 bases, and 5 bases stayed unmatched. Germline CDR1 is SNHLY and CDR2 is FYNNEI. This CDR3 region has 14 residues.

V usage is TRBV16 and J usage is TRBJ1-6; no firm D call. This CDR3 comprises 15 residues. Per the germline V gene, CDR1 is KGHSY and CDR2 is FQNENV. The V and J ends lost 0 bases and 5 bases respectively, with 8 bases between them. Written as DNA, the CDR3 is TGTGCCAGCAGCCAATCACACGGGGATAATTCACCCCTCCACTTT. This sequence encodes CASSQSHGDNSPLHF.

The chain combines TRBV6-1 with TRBJ2-1; 12 positions match TRBD2. V trimming: 4 bases; J trimming: 1 base; junction bases outside the gene matches: 8. Per germline, CDR1 MNHNS and CDR2 SASEGT. The CDR3 sequence is 18 residues long. The DNA for the CDR3 is TGTGCCAGCAGTGGCCGCGGGACTAGCGGGCTTTCCTACAATGAGCAGTTCTTC. It is translated as CASSGRGTSGLSYNEQFF.

The chain recombines TRBV19 with TRBJ2-2; TRBD2 might be the D (5 bases). The CDR3 loop spans 17 amino acids. V lost 0 bases to trimming and J lost 3 bases, with 14 bases between them. Germline CDR1 reads LNHDA; CDR2 reads SQIVND (reference sequence). DNA for the CDR3: TGTGCCAGTAGTATAGACCGTCTAGCTGTAGACACCGGGGAGCTGTTTTTT. This gives the protein CASSIDRLAVDTGELFF.

The rearrangement joins TRBV18 to TRBJ1-1, with D hard to call. CDR1 is KGHSH, CDR2 LQKENI, per germline. This CDR3 has 15 amino acids. The V and J ends lost 6 bases and 2 bases respectively, with 16 bases between them. DNA for the CDR3: TGTGCCAGCTCGCACACGGGTGGCGGCAACACTGAAGCTTTCTTT. This translates into CASSHTGGGNTEAFF.

In nucleotides, the CDR3 is TGTGCCAGCAGTGCGCAGTTTCCGGGACAGGTGACCTCCGGTGGCTACACCTTC. Protein sequence: CASSAQFPGQVTSGGYTF. The chain combines TRBV6-1 with TRBJ1-2, with 8 nucleotides matching TRBD1. V shed 4 bases and J 7 bases; nucleotides not matched to a gene: 20. CDR1 is MNHNS, CDR2 SASEGT, per germline. This CDR3 comprises 18 residues.

The chain is built from TRBV7-9 and TRBJ2-2; D unresolved. The CDR3 is 13 amino acids. V lost 3 bases and J 8 bases, leaving 10 bases between the germline ends. CDR1 and CDR2 (germline): SEHNR, FQNEAQ (reference sequence). CDR3 DNA: TGTGCCAGCAGCTTCGACTCCAAGGGGGAGCTGTTTTTT. Translated: CASSFDSKGELFF. The full variable domain, rest sourced from reference TRBV7-9 and TRBJ2-2, is DTGVSQNPRHKITKRGQNVTFRCDPISEHNRLYWYRQTLGQGPEFLTYFQNEAQLEKSRLLSDRFSAERPKGSFSTLEIQRTEQGDSAMYLCASSFDSKGELFFGEGSRLTVL.

The sample holds one count of this clone. The V gene is TRBV6-2 or TRBV6-3, the J gene TRBJ2-3; maybe TRBD2 (6 bases). The CDR3 runs 18 residues. Trimming removed 1 base from V and 3 bases from J, with 20 bases in between. The V gene's germline CDR1 is MNHEY and CDR2 SVGEGT. CDR3 bases: TGTGCCAGCAGTTACTTGTGGGGAGCTAGCGCGAGGACAGATACGCAGTATTTT. It encodes CASSYLWGASARTDTQYF.

The chain carries TRBV19 and TRBJ1-2; no reliable D call. The V and J ends lost 2 bases and 8 bases respectively, with 18 bases between them. The germline V gene encodes CDR1 LNHDA and CDR2 SQIVND (reference sequence). This CDR3 has 15 amino acids. The CDR3 loop reads CASSIRNEGMRGYTF. The CDR3 region has the DNA TGTGCCAGTAGTATAAGGAACGAGGGCATGCGAGGCTACACCTTC.

CDR3 sequence: CASSTTDGTSSNTQYF. The CDR3 DNA reads as TGTGCCAGCTCAACAACTGATGGGACTAGCAGTAATACGCAGTATTTT. The rearrangement joins TRBV18 to TRBJ2-3, with 9 positions matching TRBD2. The trim removed 5 bases at V and 7 bases at J, leaving 13 bases unmatched. The CDR3 extends over 16 amino acids. Looked up from germline, CDR1 is KGHSH and CDR2 is LQKENI.

The chain recombines TRBV6-5 with TRBJ2-1, with TRBD1 as a possible D gene (6 bases). Germline values: CDR1 MNHEY, CDR2 SVGAGI. The CDR3 is 15 residues long. V shed 4 bases and J shed 2 bases, with 12 bases lying between them. CDR3 sequence reads: CASSSDRDTYNEQFF. CDR3 coding DNA: TGTGCCAGCAGTTCCGACCGGGACACCTACAATGAGCAGTTCTTC.